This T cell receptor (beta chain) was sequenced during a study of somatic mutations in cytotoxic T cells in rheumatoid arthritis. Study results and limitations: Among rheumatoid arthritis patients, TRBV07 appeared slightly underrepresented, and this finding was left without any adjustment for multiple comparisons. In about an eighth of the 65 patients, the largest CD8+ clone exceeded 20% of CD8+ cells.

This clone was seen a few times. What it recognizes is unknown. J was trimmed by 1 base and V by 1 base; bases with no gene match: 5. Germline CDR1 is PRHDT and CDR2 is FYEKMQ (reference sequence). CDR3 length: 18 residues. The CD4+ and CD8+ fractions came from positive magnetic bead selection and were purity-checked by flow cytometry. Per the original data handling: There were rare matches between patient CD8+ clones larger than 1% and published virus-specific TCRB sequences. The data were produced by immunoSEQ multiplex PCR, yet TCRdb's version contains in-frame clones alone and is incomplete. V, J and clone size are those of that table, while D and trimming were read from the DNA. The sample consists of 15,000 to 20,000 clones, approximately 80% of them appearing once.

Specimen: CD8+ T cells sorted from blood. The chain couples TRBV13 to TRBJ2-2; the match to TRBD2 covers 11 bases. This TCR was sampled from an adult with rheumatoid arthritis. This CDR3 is CASSLVLLAGENTGELFF. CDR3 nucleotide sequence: TGTGCCAGCAGCTTAGTCCTACTAGCGGGGGAGAACACCGGGGAGCTGTTTTTT.